This T cell receptor beta chain was profiled in a study of post-analysis software for immune sequencing data. Notes on the study in general: In patients, about five TRBV segments were more frequent than in controls, with TRBV5-6, TRBV5-1 and TRBV20-1 among them. Under the F measure, samples that were prepared in one batch clustered strongly together. Normalized Chao1 diversity in multiple sclerosis patients fell significantly below that of controls.

The TCR beta cDNA libraries carried unique molecular identifiers. When about 0.85 to 11 million T cells were used, they gave about 550,000 cDNA molecules. MiXCR, applied by TCRdb to the PCR reads, yields one record per CDR3 protein. The sample consists of about 200,000 distinct CDR3 sequences, 29% of them appearing once. The CDR3 loop spans 14 amino acids. The germline V gene has CDR1 SGHRS and CDR2 YFSETQ. This clonotype was seen at least ten times. Its antigen is not known. The junction departs from germline at one end; a sequencing error may be responsible. The J gene is TRBJ1-5, the V gene TRBV5-1, with 10 bases fitting TRBD1. The TCR was taken from a girl aged 2-17 years with multiple sclerosis. Input material: blood. The CDR3 DNA follows: TGTGCCAGCAGCCCGACAGGGGGCAACCAGCCCCAGCATTTT. Translating it yields CASSPTGGNQPQHF.